The 9 T cell receptor beta chains in this list originate from one sample, sequenced in a study of identical twins. TCRdb independently ran MiXCR on the 5' RACE reads; one entry per CDR3 protein. The repertoire holds under 1 million distinct CDR3 sequences, with more than 9% as singletons. These same data were also listed under a study on yellow fever vaccine responses in identical twins.

The sequenced sample was PBMCs. All receptors derive from a woman under 30 in good health.

V is TRBV12-3 or TRBV12-4 and J is TRBJ2-5; TRBD2 matches 7 bases. V shed 5 bases and J 0 bases; nucleotides not matched to a gene: 9. The CDR3 covers 16 residues. The CDR3 DNA is TGTGCCAGCAGTCCTGGGGCTAGCGGATACCAAGAGACCCAGTACTTC. Translation: CASSPGASGYQETQYF.

This clonotype has just a few counts. V usage is TRBV20-1 and J usage is TRBJ1-4, with 8 bases fitting TRBD1. After removal of 5 bases from V and 6 bases from J, the junction contained 14 bases not matched to a gene. The CDR3 is made up of 16 amino acids. Germline lookup yields CDR1 DFQATT and CDR2 SNEGSKA (reference sequence). The CDR3 region is CSARTGTMGAHEKLFF. CDR3 sequence (DNA): TGCAGTGCTCGGACAGGGACCATGGGGGCTCATGAAAAACTGTTTTTT.

This chain connects TRBV29-1 to TRBJ1-1; D gene ambiguous. In germline, CDR1 is SQVTM, CDR2 ANQGSEA. V was shortened by 7 bases and J by 1 base, with 16 bases between the two germline ends. The CDR3 consists of 14 residues. For the CDR3, the DNA is TGCAGCGCCATGGACCGGGTTGCGAACACTGAAGCTTTCTTT. Amino acid sequence: CSAMDRVANTEAFF.

This clonotype has at least ten counts. V and J are TRBV3-1 and TRBJ2-7; D unclear. Germline assignment: CDR1 LGHDT and CDR2 YNNKEL (reference sequence). Trimming cost V 4 bases and J 3 bases, with 19 bases left between them. This CDR3 region has 16 residues. CDR3 in DNA: TGTGCCAGCAGCCTACGAGGAAGCAGAAGAATCTACGAGCAGTACTTC. It specifies CASSLRGSRRIYEQYF.

A few counts support this clonotype. The rearrangement uses TRBV10-1 and TRBJ2-1; the match to TRBD2 covers 7 bases. The CDR3 loop spans 14 amino acids. V was pared by 4 bases and J by 7 bases, with 7 bases of the junction left unmatched. Germline CDR1 WNHNN, CDR2 SYGVQD (reference sequence). The chain's CDR3 is CASSGGLPGNEQFF. DNA for the CDR3: TGCGCCAGCAGTGGGGGACTACCGGGGAATGAGCAGTTCTTC.

V gene TRBV12-3 or TRBV12-4 combines with J gene TRBJ2-4; possible D gene TRBD1, 5 bases. The CDR3 consists of 13 residues. V lost 5 bases and J 6 bases, leaving 11 bases between the germline ends. CDR3 amino acids: CASSIDSANIQYF. As DNA, the CDR3 is TGTGCCAGCAGTATTGACAGCGCAAACATTCAGTACTTC.

The V and J genes are TRBV6-2 or TRBV6-3 and TRBJ1-1; the D is unclear. Trimming removed 0 bases at V and 2 bases at J, with 16 bases between. CDR3 length: 17 residues. The germline gives CDR1 MNHEY, CDR2 SVGEGT. Written as DNA, the CDR3 is TGTGCCAGCAGTTACTCAACGGGGAGGGCAGGCAACACTGAAGCTTTCTTT. The encoded protein is CASSYSTGRAGNTEAFF.

This clonotype appeared once. This chain connects TRBV12-3 or TRBV12-4 to TRBJ2-3, with 10 bases identical to TRBD2. The CDR3 extends over 16 amino acids. Trimming cost V 3 bases and J 0 bases; bases outside gene matches: 3. The CDR3 sequence: CASSFATSGSTDTQYF. CDR3 sequence (DNA): TGTGCCAGCAGTTTTGCGACTAGCGGGAGCACAGATACGCAGTATTTT.

This clonotype came up a few times. The chain uses TRBV4-1 and TRBJ2-4, with a weak D call TRBD2 (5 bases). Deletions cut 0 bases from V and 4 bases from J, with 13 bases between. Germline assignment: CDR1 MGHRA and CDR2 YSYEKL. The CDR3 is made up of 16 amino acids. CDR3 bases: TGCGCCAGCAGCCAAGATTCGGCACGGACTAAAAACATTCAGTACTTC. The encoded protein is CASSQDSARTKNIQYF.